This T cell receptor beta chain stems from a study of blood T cell repertoires in COVID-19. Only in-frame clones appear in the TCRdb table, and some are missing; sequencing was by immunoSEQ multiplex PCR. The table shows some 250,000 clones, with approximately 77% occurring only once. The CDR3 runs to 13 residues. The V and J ends lost 5 bases and 4 bases respectively, with 11 bases between them. This receptor was taken from a woman aged 18-29 years with acute or convalescent COVID-19. J is TRBJ1-2 and V is TRBV12-3 or TRBV12-4; D unresolved. Material for sequencing was peripheral blood. The CDR3 DNA is TGTGCCAGCAGTAGAGACCGGAGCTATGGCTACACCTTC. Residues: CASSRDRSYGYTF.